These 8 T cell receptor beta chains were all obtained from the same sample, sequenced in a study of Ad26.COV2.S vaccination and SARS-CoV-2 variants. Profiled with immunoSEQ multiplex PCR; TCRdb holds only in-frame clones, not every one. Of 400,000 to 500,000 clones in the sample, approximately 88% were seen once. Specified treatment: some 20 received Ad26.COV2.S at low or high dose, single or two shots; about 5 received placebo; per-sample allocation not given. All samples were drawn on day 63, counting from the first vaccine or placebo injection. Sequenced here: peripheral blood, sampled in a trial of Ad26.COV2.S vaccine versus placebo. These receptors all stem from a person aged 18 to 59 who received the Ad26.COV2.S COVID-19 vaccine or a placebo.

Here the CDR3 reads CASSDTGGTEAFF. The CDR3 bases are TGTGCCAGTAGTGACACCGGGGGAACTGAAGCTTTCTTT. The chain is built from TRBV19 and TRBJ1-1; TRBD1 is a possible D gene (5 bases). The V end was cut by 5 bases, the J end by 5 bases, with 12 bases between. This CDR3 region has 13 residues. The V gene's germline CDR1 is LNHDA and CDR2 SQIVND (reference sequence). Full variable domain (missing parts from reference TRBV19 and TRBJ1-1): DGGITQSPKYLFRKEGQNVTLSCEQNLNHDAMYWYRQDPGQGLRLIYYSQIVNDFQKGDIAEGYSVSREKKESFPLTVTSAQKNPTAFYLCASSDTGGTEAFFGQGTRLTVV.

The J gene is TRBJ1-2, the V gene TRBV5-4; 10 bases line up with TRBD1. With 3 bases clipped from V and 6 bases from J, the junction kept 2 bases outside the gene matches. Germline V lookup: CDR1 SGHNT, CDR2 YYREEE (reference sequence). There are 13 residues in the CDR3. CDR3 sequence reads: CASSSGQGNGYTF. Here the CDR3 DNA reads TGTGCCAGCAGCTCGGGACAGGGGAATGGCTACACCTTC.

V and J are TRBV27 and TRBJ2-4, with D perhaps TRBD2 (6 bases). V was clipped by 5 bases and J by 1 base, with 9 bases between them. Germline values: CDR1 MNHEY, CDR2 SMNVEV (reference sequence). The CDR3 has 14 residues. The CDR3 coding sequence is TGTGCCAGCAGTACACGGGGGGCCAAAAACATTCAGTACTTC. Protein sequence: CASSTRGAKNIQYF.

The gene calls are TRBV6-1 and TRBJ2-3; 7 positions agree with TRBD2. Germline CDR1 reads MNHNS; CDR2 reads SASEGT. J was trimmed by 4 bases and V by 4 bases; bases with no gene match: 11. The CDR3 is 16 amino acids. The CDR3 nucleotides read TGTGCCAGCAGTGGGCGGACTAGGATCAGCGCAGATACGCAGTATTTT. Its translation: CASSGRTRISADTQYF.

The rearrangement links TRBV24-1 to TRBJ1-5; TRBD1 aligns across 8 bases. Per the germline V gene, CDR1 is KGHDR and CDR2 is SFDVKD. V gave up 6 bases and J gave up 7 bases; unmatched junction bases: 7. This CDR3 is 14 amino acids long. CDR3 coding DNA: TGTGCCACCAGTACCGCAGGGGGCCTCCAGCCCCAGCATTTT. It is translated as CATSTAGGLQPQHF.

For the CDR3, the DNA is TGCAGCGGAAAAACAACTAATGAAAAACTGTTTTTT. It encodes CSGKTTNEKLFF. The chain joins TRBV29-1 to TRBJ1-4; no reliable D call. Trimming cost V 7 bases and J 0 bases, with 6 bases left between them. This CDR3 contains 12 residues. CDR1 is SQVTM, CDR2 ANQGSEA, per germline.

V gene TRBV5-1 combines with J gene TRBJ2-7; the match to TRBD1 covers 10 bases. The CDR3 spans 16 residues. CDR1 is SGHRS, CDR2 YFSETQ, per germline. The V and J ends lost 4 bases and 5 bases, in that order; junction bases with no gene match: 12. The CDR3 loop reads CASSASGTGVFDEQYF. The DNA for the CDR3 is TGCGCCAGCAGCGCCTCGGGGACAGGGGTTTTCGACGAGCAGTACTTC.

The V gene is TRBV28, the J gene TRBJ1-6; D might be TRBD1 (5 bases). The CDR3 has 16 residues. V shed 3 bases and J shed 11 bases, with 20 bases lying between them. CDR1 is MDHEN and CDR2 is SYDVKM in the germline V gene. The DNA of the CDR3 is TGTGCCAGCAGTTTTTGGGCAGGTTGGGGGTATCCACCCCTCCACTTT. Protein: CASSFWAGWGYPPLHF. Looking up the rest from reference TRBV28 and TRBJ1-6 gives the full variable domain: DVKVTQSSRYLVKRTGEKVFLECVQDMDHENMFWYRQDPGLGLRLIYFSYDVKMKEKGDIPEGYSVSREKKERFSLILESASTNQTSMYLCASSFWAGWGYPPLHFGNGTRLTVT.